The TCR beta chain under discussion was sequenced for a study of T cell responses to AZD1222 COVID-19 vaccine. Study results and limitations: Among those given AZD1222, only five to seven were seropositive at baseline. Among the donors, most were white British and more were female, and clonal diversity was possibly underestimated. Close to half of spike-specific TCRs reportedly recognize unmutated variant regions. Rises in breadth and depth of Spike-specific TCRs came after two AZD1222 doses.

V was clipped by 5 bases and J by 4 bases, with 14 bases between them. Germline V CDR1 and CDR2: LNHDA, SQIVND (reference sequence). The CDR3 extends over 14 amino acids. A word on this clone: Antigen: not known.

Sequencing was performed with immunoSEQ multiplex PCR; in TCRdb, only in-frame clones are kept and a portion is missing. The sample gives around 150,000 clones, approximately 84% of which show up once; approximately 4% is in the top ten. The sequences come from peripheral blood, collected on day 0 of AZD1222 vaccination. The source is an adult in good health. V is TRBV19 and J is TRBJ1-2; TRBD1 might be the D (5 bases). CDR3 nucleotides: TGTGCCAGTAGTTGGGGCGCGCGATCCTATGGCTACACCTTC. Translation: CASSWGARSYGYTF.